This TCR beta chain was found in a study of T cell changes during pregnancy in multiple sclerosis. This clone occurred a few times. Germline CDR1 is SNHLY and CDR2 is FYNNEI. This CDR3 is 13 amino acids long. V gave up 4 bases and J gave up 4 bases; unmatched junction bases: 3. Profiled with immunoSEQ multiplex PCR; TCRdb holds only in-frame clones, not every one. Of 40,000 to 45,000 clones in the sample, about 88% were seen once. This clonotype was obtained from a female donor with multiple sclerosis, enrolled in a pregnancy study. The V call is TRBV2, the J call TRBJ2-7; 8 bases are a match to TRBD1. Here the sequenced sample was CD4+ T cells from peripheral blood mononuclear cells, taken in the first trimester of pregnancy. CDR3 loop: CASSAGTGYEQYF. The CDR3 nucleotides read TGTGCCAGCAGTGCGGGGACAGGATACGAGCAGTACTTC.